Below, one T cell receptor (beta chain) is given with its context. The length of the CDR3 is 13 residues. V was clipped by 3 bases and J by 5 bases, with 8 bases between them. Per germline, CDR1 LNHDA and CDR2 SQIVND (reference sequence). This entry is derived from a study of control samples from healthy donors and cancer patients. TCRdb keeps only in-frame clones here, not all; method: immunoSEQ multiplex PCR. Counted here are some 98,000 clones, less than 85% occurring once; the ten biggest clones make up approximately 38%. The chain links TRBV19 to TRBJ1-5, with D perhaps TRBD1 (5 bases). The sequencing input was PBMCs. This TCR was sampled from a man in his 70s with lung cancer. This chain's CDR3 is CASSIQGYQPQHF. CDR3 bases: TGTGCCAGTAGTATCCAGGGTTATCAGCCCCAGCATTTT.